This passage covers 15 T cell receptor beta chains from one sample sequenced in a study of cytomegalovirus exposure and HLA in healthy donors. A multiplex PCR was run with 60 Vbeta primers and 13 Jbeta primers. This table comes from immunoSEQ multiplex PCR, and its TCRdb copy is limited to in-frame clones, with some not included. The table includes some 110,000 clones, roughly 15% detected once. Sequencing was carried out using PBMCs. All receptors come from a female donor in good health and CMV-seronegative.

This clone was counted many times. Here the CDR3 DNA reads TGTGCCATCAGTGGACAGGGTCGGGACACCGGGGAGCTGTTTTTT. It translates to CAISGQGRDTGELFF. This chain joins TRBV10-3 and TRBJ2-2, with TRBD1 matching 7 bases. From germline, CDR1 is ENHRY and CDR2 SYGVKD. The CDR3 covers 15 residues. Losses at the gene ends were 4 bases for V and 3 bases for J; bases not matched to a gene: 5.

This clone was found a few times. The chain joins TRBV29-1 to TRBJ2-3, with 9 bases fitting TRBD2. Germline CDR1 reads SQVTM; CDR2 reads ANQGSEA. With 8 bases clipped from V and 1 base from J, the junction kept 4 bases outside the gene matches. The CDR3 loop spans 13 amino acids. CDR3 loop: CSLRTSGTDTQYF. Here the CDR3 DNA reads TGCAGCCTACGGACTAGCGGCACAGATACGCAGTATTTT.

This clone was seen a handful of times. The chain employs TRBV18 and TRBJ1-1; 8 bases align to TRBD1. Unmatched junction bases numbered 1, after V lost 3 bases and J lost 1 base. The CDR3 has 14 amino acids. The germline V gene encodes CDR1 KGHSH and CDR2 LQKENI. The CDR3: CASSPDRANTEAFF. The CDR3 region has the DNA TGTGCCAGCTCACCGGACAGGGCGAACACTGAAGCTTTCTTT.

The chain is built from TRBV6-5 and TRBJ1-2; D call uncertain. From germline, CDR1 is MNHEY and CDR2 SVGAGI. The germline V and J ends were trimmed by 4 bases and 6 bases, with 6 bases remaining between them. This CDR3 has 11 residues. The CDR3: CASSSYDGYTF. CDR3 in DNA: TGTGCCAGCAGTTCCTACGATGGCTACACCTTC.

In this sample, this clone turned up a few times. The J gene is TRBJ2-3, the V gene TRBV10-3, with 8 bases fitting TRBD2. Germline loops: CDR1 ENHRY, CDR2 SYGVKD. Trimming at V came to 6 bases and at J to 8 bases, leaving 7 bases not matched to a gene. This CDR3 spans 13 amino acids. CDR3 DNA: TGTGCCATCAGCAGGACTAGCTCAGCTACGCAGTATTTT. It codes for CAISRTSSATQYF.

A few counts support this clone. V gene TRBV4-3 combines with J gene TRBJ1-4, with D hard to call. The CDR3 sequence is 16 residues long. V lost 0 bases and J 8 bases, leaving 16 bases between the germline ends. Germline CDR1 is LGHNA and CDR2 is YSLEER. The CDR3 region is CASSQDRGSVREKLFF. The CDR3 bases are TGCGCCAGCAGCCAAGATCGGGGTTCGGTTAGGGAAAAACTGTTTTTT.

V and J are TRBV5-6 and TRBJ2-7; weak D call: TRBD1 (6 bases). The CDR3 is 15 residues long. V lost 2 bases and J 4 bases, leaving 16 bases between the germline ends. Per the germline V gene, CDR1 is SGHDT and CDR2 is YYEEEE. In DNA, the CDR3 is TGTGCCAGCAGCTTTATACAGGGAATTAAGTACGAGCAGTACTTC. This sequence encodes CASSFIQGIKYEQYF.

The chain joins TRBV7-2 to TRBJ2-3, with 14 bases that match TRBD2. CDR3 size: 18 residues. V gave up 0 bases and J gave up 4 bases; unmatched junction bases: 6. Germline lookup yields CDR1 SGHTA and CDR2 FQGNSA. The CDR3, as DNA: TGTGCCAGCAGCTTAGCGACTAGCGGGGGGGCCGTCGCAGATACGCAGTATTTT. It translates to CASSLATSGGAVADTQYF.

CDR3 residues: CASSLAQEGPEAFF. CDR3 nucleotide sequence: TGTGCCAGCAGCTTAGCGCAGGAGGGTCCTGAAGCTTTCTTT. The V call is TRBV7-6, the J call TRBJ1-1; D ambiguous. V lost 0 bases to trimming and J lost 6 bases, with 11 bases between them. The CDR3 has 14 amino acids. Germline values: CDR1 SGHVS, CDR2 FNYEAQ.

V gene TRBV9 combines with J gene TRBJ1-2, with TRBD1 matching 11 bases. The germline V gene has CDR1 SGDLS and CDR2 YYNGEE. The CDR3 runs to 17 residues. The junction had 14 bases not matched to a gene; V was cut back by 5 bases and J by 5 bases. DNA for the CDR3: TGTGCCAGCAGAGACCCGGACAGGGGGCAAAGAAGATATGGCTACACCTTC. Residues: CASRDPDRGQRRYGYTF.

There are a few counts of this clone. The rearrangement joins TRBV10-2 to TRBJ2-4; the D gene is possibly TRBD2 (6 bases). The CDR3 contains 16 residues. Trimming took 5 bases from V and 0 from J, leaving 14 bases between them. The germline CDR1 and CDR2 sequences are WSHSY and SAAADI. The CDR3 protein is CASSPEGHEAKNIQYF. The CDR3 bases are TGCGCCAGCAGTCCGGAGGGTCACGAAGCCAAAAACATTCAGTACTTC.

Details on this clone: The junction and the germline gene differ at one end; a read error may be behind it. The chain carries TRBV7-8 and TRBJ2-5, with TRBD2 identical over 7 bases. This CDR3 spans 12 amino acids. The germline V gene has CDR1 SGHVS and CDR2 FQNEAQ. This CDR3 is CASSLFGTKLDF. The CDR3 DNA follows: TGTGCCAGCAGCTTATTCGGGACTAAACTCGACTTC.

This clone was counted between two and nine times. The genes are TRBV28 and TRBJ1-5; the D gene is possibly TRBD1 (6 bases). Trimming left V 6 bases short and J 0 bases short, with 12 bases between. The CDR3 has 15 amino acids. The V gene's germline CDR1 is MDHEN and CDR2 SYDVKM. In DNA, the CDR3 is TGTGCCAGCAGCATAGGGACATATAGCAATCAGCCCCAGCATTTT. Its translation is CASSIGTYSNQPQHF.

The gene calls are TRBV27 and TRBJ2-3, with unresolved D. CDR3 length equals 14 residues. Germline CDR1 and CDR2: MNHEY and SMNVEV (reference sequence). V lost 2 bases and J 4 bases, leaving 10 bases between the germline ends. The CDR3 is CASSLGASADTQYF. CDR3 DNA: TGTGCCAGCAGTTTAGGAGCCTCCGCAGATACGCAGTATTTT.

This chain joins TRBV5-1 and TRBJ2-2; the D is unclear. Trimming took 1 base from V and 4 from J, leaving 14 bases between them. The CDR3 consists of 16 residues. Germline-derived CDR1 and CDR2 are SGHRS and YFSETQ. The CDR3 coding sequence is TGCGCCAGCAGCTTGAGACCGTCAAGAGGCACCGGGGAGCTGTTTTTT. This translates into CASSLRPSRGTGELFF.